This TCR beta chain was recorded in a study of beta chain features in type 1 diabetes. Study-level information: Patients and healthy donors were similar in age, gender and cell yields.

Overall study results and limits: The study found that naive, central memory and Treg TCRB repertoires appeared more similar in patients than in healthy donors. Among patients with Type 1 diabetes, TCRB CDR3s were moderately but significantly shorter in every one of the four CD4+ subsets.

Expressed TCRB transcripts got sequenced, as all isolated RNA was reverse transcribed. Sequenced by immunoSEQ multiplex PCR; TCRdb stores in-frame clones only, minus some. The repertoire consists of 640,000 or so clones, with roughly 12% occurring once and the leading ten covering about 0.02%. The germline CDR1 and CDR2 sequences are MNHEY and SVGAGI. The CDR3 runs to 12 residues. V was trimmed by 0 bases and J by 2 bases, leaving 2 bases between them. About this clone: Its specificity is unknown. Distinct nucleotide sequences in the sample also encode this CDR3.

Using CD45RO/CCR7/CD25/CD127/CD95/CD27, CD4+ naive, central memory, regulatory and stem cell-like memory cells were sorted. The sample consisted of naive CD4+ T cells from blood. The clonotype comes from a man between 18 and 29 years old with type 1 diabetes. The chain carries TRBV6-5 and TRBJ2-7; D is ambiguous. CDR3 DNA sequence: TGTGCCAGCAGTTACTCAGCCTACGAGCAGTACTTC. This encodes CASSYSAYEQYF.